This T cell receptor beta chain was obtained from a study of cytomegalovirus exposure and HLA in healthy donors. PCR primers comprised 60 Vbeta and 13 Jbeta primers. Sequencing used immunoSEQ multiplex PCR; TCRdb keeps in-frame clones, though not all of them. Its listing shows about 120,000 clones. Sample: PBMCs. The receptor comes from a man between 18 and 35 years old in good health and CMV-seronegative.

This chain's CDR3 is CASSLVGGDRSNQPQHF. CDR3 in DNA: TGTGCCAGCAGCTTAGTCGGAGGGGATCGAAGCAATCAGCCCCAGCATTTT. The chain uses TRBV7-6 and TRBJ1-5; tentative D call: TRBD1 (5 bases). CDR1 and CDR2 from the germline V gene are SGHVS and FNYEAQ. This CDR3 comprises 17 residues. V was cut by 1 base and J by 1 base, with 14 bases left in between.